A single sample gave rise to the 13 T cell receptor beta chains below, sequenced in a study of technical replicates of blood from several donors. Using immunoSEQ multiplex PCR, the repertoire was profiled, and TCRdb retains in-frame clones only, with some absent. The table shows about 93,000 clones, with 95% occurring only once. The source material was T cells isolated from PBMCs. Receptors originate from a human donor in good health.

The chain combines TRBV29-1 with TRBJ2-7, with TRBD1 matching 7 bases. The CDR3 length is 16 residues. The germline V gene has CDR1 SQVTM and CDR2 ANQGSEA. The junction had 14 bases not matched to a gene; V was cut back by 6 bases and J by 0 bases. CDR3 coding DNA: TGCAGCGTCAAACATCCGGGACAGCAAGGCTCCTACGAGCAGTACTTC. Its translation: CSVKHPGQQGSYEQYF.

This clone was seen just once. V gene TRBV2 combines with J gene TRBJ1-1; 8 bases map to TRBD1. The trim removed 8 bases at V and 1 base at J, leaving 6 bases unmatched. Per germline, CDR1 SNHLY and CDR2 FYNNEI. The CDR3 has 14 residues. This CDR3 reads CASRFGTGNTEAFF. The CDR3, as DNA: TGTGCCAGCCGATTTGGGACAGGGAACACTGAAGCTTTCTTT.

This clone was found once. In nucleotides, the CDR3 is TGCAGCGTTTTATTTGGGGCGGGACAGGGTTCCTACGAGCAGTACTTC. It yields the protein CSVLFGAGQGSYEQYF. The chain has TRBV29-1 and TRBJ2-7; 9 positions agree with TRBD1. V lost 5 bases, J lost 1 base, and 12 bases stayed unmatched. The length of the CDR3 is 16 residues. CDR1 and CDR2 from the germline V gene are SQVTM and ANQGSEA.

The chain carries TRBV13 and TRBJ1-5; D gene uncertain. Trimming removed 4 bases at V and 9 bases at J, with 10 bases between. From germline, CDR1 is PRHDT and CDR2 FYEKMQ (reference sequence). The CDR3 extends over 12 amino acids. The CDR3, as DNA: TGTGCCAGCAGCTCGTCCGAGGGGCCCCAGCATTTT. Amino acids: CASSSSEGPQHF.

The chain recombines TRBV4-1 with TRBJ1-2; D is undetermined. Germline V gene lookup returns CDR1 MGHRA and CDR2 YSYEKL. This CDR3 contains 12 residues. V was pared by 0 bases and J by 4 bases, with 3 bases between. CDR3 loop: CASSQDSYGYTF. Here the CDR3 DNA reads TGCGCCAGCAGCCAAGACAGCTATGGCTACACCTTC.

In its sample, this clone was seen once. V is TRBV27 and J is TRBJ2-1, with a tentative D call TRBD2 (7 bases). V was clipped by 6 bases and J by 6 bases, with 24 bases between them. Germline values: CDR1 MNHEY, CDR2 SMNVEV (reference sequence). This CDR3 region has 17 residues. CDR3 amino acids: CASSSRGTSRGGNEQFF. The DNA of the CDR3 is TGTGCCAGCAGCTCAAGAGGTACTTCTAGGGGGGGCAATGAGCAGTTCTTC.

Comment on this clone: The identical CDR3 is also encoded by other nucleotide sequences in the sample. The genes are TRBV5-1 and TRBJ2-7, with 7 positions matching TRBD1. J gave up 2 bases and V 0 bases, and 2 bases lay outside the gene matches. Looked up from germline, CDR1 is SGHRS and CDR2 is YFSETQ. This CDR3 region has 14 residues. This chain's CDR3 is CASSLGQGPYEQYF. The CDR3 nucleotides are TGCGCCAGCAGCTTGGGACAGGGCCCCTACGAGCAGTACTTC.

This clone was recorded only once. The CDR3 nucleotides read TGCGCCAGCAGCGCTAGTCCCGGAGAGACCCAGTACTTC. It is translated as CASSASPGETQYF. The chain links TRBV5-1 to TRBJ2-5, with no clear D. There are 13 residues in the CDR3. V lost 4 bases to trimming and J lost 4 bases, with 11 bases between them. In germline, CDR1 is SGHRS, CDR2 YFSETQ.

The chain uses TRBV7-9 and TRBJ2-1, with 7 positions matching TRBD2. CDR1 is SEHNR and CDR2 is FQNEAQ in the germline V gene (reference sequence). The V and J ends lost 0 bases and 8 bases, in that order; junction bases with no gene match: 13. CDR3 length: 17 amino acids. The chain's CDR3 is CASSLATAGRSRDEQFF. CDR3 coding DNA: TGTGCCAGCAGCTTAGCAACAGCGGGAAGGAGTAGGGATGAGCAGTTCTTC.

V gene TRBV5-1 combines with J gene TRBJ2-7; D remains ambiguous. CDR3 size: 12 residues. V was shortened by 2 bases and J by 4 bases, with 7 bases between the two germline ends. CDR1 SGHRS and CDR2 YFSETQ come from the germline V gene. CDR3 nucleotide sequence: TGCGCCAGCAGCTTAAAAGCTTACGAGCAGTACTTC. Translated, it gives CASSLKAYEQYF.

The V and J genes are TRBV29-1 and TRBJ1-5; the match to TRBD1 covers 9 bases. CDR1 is SQVTM and CDR2 is ANQGSEA in the germline V gene. The junction had 13 bases not matched to a gene; V was cut back by 8 bases and J by 2 bases. The CDR3 runs to 16 residues. The CDR3 DNA sequence: TGCAGCCCCGTCCCGGGACAGGGACGGGGCAATCAGCCCCAGCATTTT. This codes for CSPVPGQGRGNQPQHF.

As to this clone: A read error may account for a junction end that differs from germline. The rearrangement joins TRBV7-7 to TRBJ2-3, with TRBD2 matching 10 bases. Germline V lookup: CDR1 SSHAT, CDR2 FNYEAQ (reference sequence). The CDR3 consists of 17 residues. CDR3 loop: CASSLSRAGGPTDTQYF. As DNA, the CDR3 is TGTGCTAGCAGCTTGAGTCGAGCGGGGGGGCCCACAGATACGCAGTATTTT.

This chain links TRBV2 with TRBJ1-2; 7 bases match TRBD1. The germline gives CDR1 SNHLY, CDR2 FYNNEI. With V trimmed by 4 bases and J by 3 bases, 8 bases remained unmatched. The CDR3 contains 15 residues. The CDR3 sequence is CASSARGGTDYGYTF. CDR3 bases: TGTGCCAGCAGTGCTCGGGGCGGGACAGACTATGGCTACACCTTC.